This T cell receptor beta chain was retrieved from a study of neurological immune-mediated disorders. This clonotype was seen at least ten times. Its target is not known. Points from the study as a whole: HTLV-1-associated myelopathy displayed the greatest TCR clonal expansion, and multiple sclerosis exhibited the smallest, lower than that of healthy controls.

PBMCs numbering 2 million and stored at -80 C yielded the unsorted libraries. The cDNA was synthesized by 5'RACE incorporating 10-nucleotide random UMIs. The output of every sequencing run, over 170 million TCR-beta sequences, came from 15-18 subjects. Each CDR3 protein gets one entry after TCRdb re-called the 5' RACE reads with MiXCR. The sample shows over 25,000 distinct CDR3 sequences, over 1.2% of them seen only once. Sequences were obtained from PBMCs. This TCR was recovered from a woman in her thirties with multiple sclerosis.

The CDR3: CASSLEQGVETQYF. CDR3 in DNA: TGTGCCAGCAGCTTGGAACAGGGCGTAGAGACCCAGTACTTC. The J gene is TRBJ2-5, the V gene TRBV5-6, with a tentative D call TRBD1 (6 bases). The V end was cut by 0 bases, the J end by 4 bases, with 10 bases between. Germline lookup yields CDR1 SGHDT and CDR2 YYEEEE. This CDR3 has 14 residues.